These T cell receptor beta chains were read from a single sample in a study of sequential checkpoint blockade in melanoma. The table came from immunoSEQ multiplex PCR; TCRdb's copy has only in-frame clones and leaves some out. This table has 14,000 or so clones, approximately 80% appearing once. The source material was CD8+ T cells sorted from blood (inferred from file names), sampled from a patient given nivolumab and ipilimumab in sequence. The receptors derive from a human donor with melanoma. The CDR3 runs from the conserved cysteine through the conserved F or W. A D gene is named only where the DNA matches it firmly. Size values are once, few and many counts, or a class for expanded clones, and some rows have none.

d_gene	v_gene	j_gene	abundance	CDR3aa	CDR3nt
TRBD2	TRBV28	TRBJ2-1	NA	CASSFPPGTSGRVDPRYNEQFF	TGTGCCAGCAGTTTTCCCCCGGGGACTAGCGGGAGGGTGGATCCTCGCTACAATGAGCAGTTCTTC
TRBD2	TRBV5-1	TRBJ2-1	NA	CASSLTGLAGGGWFF	TGCGCCAGCAGCTTGACGGGACTAGCGGGAGGGGGGTGGTTCTTC
TRBD1	TRBV12-5	TRBJ2-3	once	CASGLPLQGPSTDTQYF	TGTGCTAGTGGTTTGCCCTTACAGGGGCCCAGCACAGATACGCAGTATTTT
NA	TRBV27	TRBJ2-7	NA	CASSQQNEQYF	TGTGCCAGCAGTCAACAAAACGAGCAGTACTTC
NA	TRBV6-5	TRBJ2-3	NA	CASSYATGTDTQYF	TGTGCCAGCAGTTACGCCACAGGGACAGATACGCAGTATTTT
NA	TRBV5-5	TRBJ2-5	NA	CASIGLRAEETQYF	TGTGCCAGCATTGGACTGAGGGCGGAAGAGACCCAGTACTTC
NA	TRBV7-2	TRBJ2-7	NA	CASSLPTYEQYF	TGTGCCAGCAGCTTACCAACCTACGAGCAGTACTTC
TRBD2	TRBV7-2	TRBJ2-1	NA	CASSLASGSVNEQFF	TGTGCCAGCAGCTTAGCTAGCGGGAGTGTGAATGAGCAGTTCTTC
TRBD2	TRBV13	TRBJ2-7	NA	CASSIGLAGSYEQYF	TGTGCCAGCAGCATCGGACTAGCGGGATCCTACGAGCAGTACTTC
NA	TRBV4-3	TRBJ1-3	NA	CASSQTRDSGNTIYF	TGCGCCAGCAGCCAAACACGGGACTCTGGAAACACCATATATTTT
NA	TRBV19	TRBJ2-5	NA	CASSIGKGLATETQYF	TGTGCCAGTAGTATAGGCAAGGGGTTGGCTACGGAGACCCAGTACTTC
NA	TRBV5-1	TRBJ2-7	NA	CASSSPGHLGSYEQYF	TGCGCCAGCAGCTCACCGGGACACCTTGGGTCCTACGAGCAGTACTTC
NA	TRBV5-1	TRBJ1-3	NA	CASSSGRLSAGNTIYF	TGCGCCAGCAGCTCGGGGAGGTTGAGTGCTGGAAACACCATATATTTT
TRBD2	TRBV27	TRBJ2-7	NA	CASWSLAGVEQYF	TGTGCCAGCTGGTCACTAGCGGGAGTCGAGCAGTACTTC
TRBD1	TRBV13	TRBJ2-7	NA	CASSLGQGRISYEQYF	TGTGCCAGCAGCTTAGGACAGGGGCGAATATCCTACGAGCAGTACTTC
NA	TRBV6-1	TRBJ2-7	NA	CASSLAKGAYEQYF	TGTGCCAGCAGCCTAGCCAAGGGGGCCTACGAGCAGTACTTC
TRBD2	TRBV27	TRBJ2-1	NA	CASSRTSGISSYNEQFF	TGTGCCAGCAGTAGGACTAGCGGGATTAGCTCCTACAATGAGCAGTTCTTC
NA	TRBV19	TRBJ1-4	NA	CASKQATNEKLFF	TGTGCCAGTAAACAGGCAACTAATGAAAAACTGTTTTTT
TRBD2	TRBV4-1	TRBJ2-7	NA	CASSALGSGRSDEQYF	TGCGCCAGCAGCGCCCTGGGGAGCGGGAGGTCGGACGAGCAGTACTTC
NA	TRBV14	TRBJ2-2	NA	CASSQTSGDYTGELFF	TGTGCCAGCAGCCAAACTTCGGGGGACTACACCGGGGAGCTGTTTTTT
NA	TRBV27	TRBJ2-1	NA	CASSWLGNEQFF	TGTGCCAGCAGTTGGCTAGGAAATGAGCAGTTCTTC
NA	TRBV9	TRBJ2-7	NA	CASSDNLQPYEQYF	TGTGCCAGCAGCGACAACCTCCAACCCTACGAGCAGTACTTC
TRBD1	TRBV30	TRBJ2-1	NA	CAWSRTGVNEQFF	TGTGCCTGGAGTAGGACAGGGGTCAATGAGCAGTTCTTC
NA	TRBV4-1	TRBJ1-1	medium-sized	CASSPQLERNEAFF	TGCGCCAGCAGCCCCCAATTAGAAAGAAATGAAGCTTTCTTT
NA	TRBV7-9	TRBJ2-7	few	CASRPTGSGWEVEEQYF	TGTGCCAGCAGACCGACAGGGTCAGGGTGGGAGGTTGAGGAGCAGTACTTC
NA	TRBV7-9	TRBJ1-2	NA	CASSSSMDSQEGGYTF	TGTGCCAGCAGCTCCTCAATGGACAGTCAAGAAGGTGGCTACACCTTC
NA	TRBV7-4	TRBJ2-2	few	CASSPSTGELFF	TGTGCCAGCAGCCCCAGCACCGGGGAGCTGTTTTTT
TRBD1	TRBV19	TRBJ2-7	NA	CASSMTGTSSYEQYF	TGTGCCAGTAGTATGACAGGGACGAGCTCCTACGAGCAGTACTTC
NA	TRBV19	TRBJ1-1	NA	CATCNREGTEAFF	TGTGCCACCTGCAACAGGGAAGGCACTGAAGCTTTCTTT
NA	TRBV11-2	TRBJ1-2	once	CASSLGPGVGYTF	TGTGCCAGCAGCTTAGGACCAGGGGTAGGCTACACCTTC
NA	TRBV6-6	TRBJ2-7	few	CASSPNRDYEQYF	TGTGCCAGCAGCCCGAACAGGGACTACGAGCAGTACTTC
NA	TRBV27	TRBJ2-7	NA	CASRLTPSYEQYF	TGTGCCAGCAGGCTGACACCGTCCTACGAGCAGTACTTC
NA	TRBV19	TRBJ2-2	NA	CASSMGGLGELFF	TGTGCCAGTAGTATGGGGGGTCTAGGGGAGCTGTTTTTT
NA	TRBV19	TRBJ2-5	NA	CASSTLNGGQETQYF	TGTGCCAGTAGTACCCTCAACGGGGGCCAAGAGACCCAGTACTTC
NA	TRBV5-6	TRBJ2-7	NA	CASSLVGVEQYF	TGTGCCAGCAGCTTGGTAGGAGTCGAGCAGTACTTC
NA	TRBV28	TRBJ2-7	NA	CASSRGAGFYEQYF	TGTGCCAGCAGCCGAGGGGCGGGGTTCTACGAGCAGTACTTC
NA	TRBV6-6	TRBJ1-5	NA	CASSYQEGFNQPQHF	TGTGCCAGCAGTTACCAGGAAGGATTCAATCAGCCCCAGCATTTT
NA	TRBV28	TRBJ2-7	NA	CASSLFAGAYEQYF	TGTGCCAGCAGTTTATTCGCTGGAGCCTACGAGCAGTACTTC
TRBD1	TRBV6-1	TRBJ2-7	NA	CASGAGGYLYEQYF	TGTGCCAGCGGAGCAGGGGGCTATCTTTACGAGCAGTACTTC
NA	TRBV6-1	TRBJ1-5	NA	CASSEVGGSNQPQHF	TGTGCCAGCAGTGAGGTAGGCGGTAGCAATCAGCCCCAGCATTTT
NA	TRBV12-5	TRBJ1-2	NA	CASGLPGGGDGYTF	TGTGCTAGTGGTTTGCCCGGGGGGGGAGATGGCTACACCTTC
TRBD2	TRBV10-3	TRBJ2-3	NA	CAISESAGGPTDTQYF	TGTGCCATCAGTGAGTCTGCGGGAGGGCCCACAGATACGCAGTATTTT
NA	TRBV27	TRBJ1-1	NA	CASSLGRGVNTEAFF	TGTGCCAGCAGTTTAGGACGGGGTGTGAACACTGAAGCTTTCTTT
NA	TRBV27	TRBJ2-5	once	CASRGIWDQYF	TGTGCCAGTAGGGGGATTTGGGACCAGTACTTC
TRBD2	TRBV7-2	TRBJ2-3	NA	CASRGSGTSGGGDTQYF	TGTGCCAGCAGGGGCTCTGGGACTAGCGGGGGAGGGGATACGCAGTATTTT
TRBD2	TRBV27	TRBJ2-7	NA	CASSKAGTSAYEQYF	TGTGCCAGCAGTAAGGCCGGGACTAGTGCCTACGAGCAGTACTTC
NA	TRBV7-2	TRBJ1-1	once	CASSLAPGLGHTEAFF	TGTGCCAGCAGCTTAGCCCCGGGTTTGGGGCATACTGAAGCTTTCTTT
NA	TRBV27	TRBJ2-7	NA	CASSQSLWLSYEQYF	TGTGCCAGCAGCCAATCGTTGTGGCTGTCCTACGAGCAGTACTTC
NA	TRBV29-1	TRBJ2-7	NA	CSVELLTGINYEQYF	TGCAGCGTTGAACTTCTCACCGGGATAAACTACGAGCAGTACTTC
NA	TRBV5-6	TRBJ1-3	NA	CASSLRYTGNTIYF	TGTGCCAGCAGCCTAAGATATACTGGAAACACCATATATTTT
TRBD2	TRBV5-6	TRBJ2-7	once	CASSLGTSGVVEQYF	TGTGCCAGCAGCTTGGGGACTAGCGGGGTTGTCGAGCAGTACTTC
NA	TRBV29-1	TRBJ1-2	few	CSVGTAGGGYTF	TGCAGCGTTGGGACAGCGGGGGGTGGCTACACCTTC
NA	TRBV19	TRBJ1-1	NA	CASSKNPQGGDTEAFF	TGTGCCAGTAGTAAAAACCCACAGGGAGGGGACACTGAAGCTTTCTTT
NA	TRBV7-9	TRBJ2-3	NA	CASSLAGGDTDTQYF	TGTGCCAGCAGCTTAGCGGGCGGGGACACAGATACGCAGTATTTT
NA	TRBV7-7	TRBJ2-7	NA	CASSPAGNPEQYF	TGTGCTAGCAGTCCCGCAGGGAATCCCGAGCAGTACTTC
NA	TRBV14	TRBJ2-7	few	CASSQETAYEQYF	TGTGCCAGCAGCCAAGAAACAGCTTACGAGCAGTACTTC
NA	TRBV7-9	TRBJ2-2	NA	CASTLGAGELFF	TGTGCCAGCACCCTAGGGGCCGGGGAGCTGTTTTTT
NA	TRBV7-9	TRBJ2-1	NA	CASGPEAGIF	TGTGCCAGCGGCCCGGAGGCGGGGATCTTC
NA	TRBV27	TRBJ2-3	NA	CATKDGREHTDTQYF	TGTGCCACCAAGGACGGACGGGAACACACAGATACGCAGTATTTT